Sequencing of this T cell receptor beta chain was carried out in a study of response to subunit inactivated influenza vaccine. TCRdb recomputed calls from the RT-PCR reads with MiXCR, one row per CDR3 protein. The data show around 760,000 distinct CDR3 sequences, more than 11% seen once. Overall study findings and caveats: That few new T cells are recruited by each seasonal influenza vaccination was the authors' suggestion.

The J segment lost 3 bases and the V segment lost 7 bases, leaving 4 bases of the junction unmatched. The CDR3 sequence is 15 residues long. Details on this clonotype: Its cognate antigen is unknown.

This chain uses TRBV12-3 or TRBV12-4 with TRBJ2-1; TRBD2 aligns across 12 bases. The sequence derives from a man aged 50-60 years who received an inactivated influenza vaccine. The sequencing here drew on PBMCs from blood, taken about 14 days before vaccination. The CDR3: CASKETSGGYNEQFF. Here the CDR3 DNA reads TGTGCCAGCAAGGAGACTAGCGGGGGCTACAATGAGCAGTTCTTC.